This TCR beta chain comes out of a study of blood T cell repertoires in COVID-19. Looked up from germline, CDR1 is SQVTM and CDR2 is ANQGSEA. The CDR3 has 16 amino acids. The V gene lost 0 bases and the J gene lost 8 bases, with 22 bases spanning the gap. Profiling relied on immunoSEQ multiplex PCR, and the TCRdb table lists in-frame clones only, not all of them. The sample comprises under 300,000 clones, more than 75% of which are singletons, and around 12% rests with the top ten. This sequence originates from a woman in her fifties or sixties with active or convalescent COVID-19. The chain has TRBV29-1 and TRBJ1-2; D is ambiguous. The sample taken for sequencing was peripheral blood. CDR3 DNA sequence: TGCAGCGTTGAAGATCGCGGTATTAGGCAAGCGACGGGCTACACCTTC. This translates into CSVEDRGIRQATGYTF. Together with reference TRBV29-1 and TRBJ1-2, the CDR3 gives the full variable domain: SAVISQKPSRDICQRGTSLTIQCQVDSQVTMMFWYRQQPGQSLTLIATANQGSEATYESGFVIDKFPISRPNLTFSTLTVSNMSPEDSSIYLCSVEDRGIRQATGYTFGSGTRLTVV.